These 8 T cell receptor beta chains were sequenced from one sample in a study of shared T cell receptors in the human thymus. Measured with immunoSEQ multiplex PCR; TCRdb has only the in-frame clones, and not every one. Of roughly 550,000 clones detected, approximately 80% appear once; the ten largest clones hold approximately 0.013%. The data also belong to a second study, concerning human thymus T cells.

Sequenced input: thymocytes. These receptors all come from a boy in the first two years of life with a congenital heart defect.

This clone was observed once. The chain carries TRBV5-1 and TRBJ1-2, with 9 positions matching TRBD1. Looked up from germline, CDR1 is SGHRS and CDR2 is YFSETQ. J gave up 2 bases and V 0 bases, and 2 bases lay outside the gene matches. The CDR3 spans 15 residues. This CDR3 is CASSLGDRVNYGYTF. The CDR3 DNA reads TGCGCCAGCAGCTTGGGGGACAGGGTGAACTATGGCTACACCTTC.

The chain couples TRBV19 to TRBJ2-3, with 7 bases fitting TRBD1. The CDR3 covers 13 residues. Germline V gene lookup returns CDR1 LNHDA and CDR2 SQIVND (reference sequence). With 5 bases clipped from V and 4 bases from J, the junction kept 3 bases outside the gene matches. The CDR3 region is CASSPTGADTQYF. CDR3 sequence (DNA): TGTGCCAGTAGTCCCACAGGGGCAGATACGCAGTATTTT.

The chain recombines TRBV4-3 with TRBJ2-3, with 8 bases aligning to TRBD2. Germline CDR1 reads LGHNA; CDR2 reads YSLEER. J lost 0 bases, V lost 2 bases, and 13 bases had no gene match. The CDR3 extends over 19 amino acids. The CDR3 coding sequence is TGCGCCAGCAGCCAATCCCCCAGCGGGAGCCACGCTAGCACAGATACGCAGTATTTT. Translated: CASSQSPSGSHASTDTQYF.

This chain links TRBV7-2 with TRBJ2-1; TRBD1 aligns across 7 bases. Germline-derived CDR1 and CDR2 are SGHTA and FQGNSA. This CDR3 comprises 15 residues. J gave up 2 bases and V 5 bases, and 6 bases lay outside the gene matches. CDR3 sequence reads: CASSPGGGPYNEQFF. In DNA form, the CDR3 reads TGTGCCAGCAGCCCAGGGGGTGGACCCTACAATGAGCAGTTCTTC.

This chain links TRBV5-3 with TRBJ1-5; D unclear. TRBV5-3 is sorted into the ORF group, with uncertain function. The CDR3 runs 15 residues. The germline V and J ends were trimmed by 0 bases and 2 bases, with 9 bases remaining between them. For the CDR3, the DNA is TGTGCCAGAAGCTTGGGGCGTCAGGGCAATCAGCCCCAGCATTTT. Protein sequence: CARSLGRQGNQPQHF.

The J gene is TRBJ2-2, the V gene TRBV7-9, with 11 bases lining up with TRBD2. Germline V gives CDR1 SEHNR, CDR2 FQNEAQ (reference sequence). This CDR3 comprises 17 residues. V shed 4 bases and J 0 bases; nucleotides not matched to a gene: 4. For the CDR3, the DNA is TGTGCCAGCAGCTCCCCGGGACTAGCGGCGAACACCGGGGAGCTGTTTTTT. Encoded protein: CASSSPGLAANTGELFF.

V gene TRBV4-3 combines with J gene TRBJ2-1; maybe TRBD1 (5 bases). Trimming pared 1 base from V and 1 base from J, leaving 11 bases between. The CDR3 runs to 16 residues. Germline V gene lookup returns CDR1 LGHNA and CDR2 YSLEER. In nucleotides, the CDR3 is TGCGCCAGCAGCCAAGTTAGTAGGGGATCCTACAATGAGCAGTTCTTC. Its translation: CASSQVSRGSYNEQFF.

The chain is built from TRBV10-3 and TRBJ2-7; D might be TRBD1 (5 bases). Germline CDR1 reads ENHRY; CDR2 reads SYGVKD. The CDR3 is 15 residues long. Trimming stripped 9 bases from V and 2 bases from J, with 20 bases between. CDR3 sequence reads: CAIRMRPDITYEQYF. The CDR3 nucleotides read TGTGCCATAAGGATGAGACCGGACATCACCTACGAGCAGTACTTC.